These 24 T cell receptor beta chains were sequenced from one sample in a study of Ad26.COV2.S vaccination and SARS-CoV-2 variants. The protocol was immunoSEQ multiplex PCR, while the TCRdb copy is restricted to in-frame clones and leaves out a portion. The sample carries about 260,000 clones, about 83% recorded once. Treatment defined: about 20 received Ad26.COV2.S at low or high dose, single or two shots; roughly five received placebo; per-sample allocation not given. Specimens were obtained on day 63 following the first vaccine or placebo injection. The sequencing used peripheral blood, collected in a trial of Ad26.COV2.S vaccine versus placebo. The receptors stem from a person between 18 and 59 years old who received the Ad26.COV2.S COVID-19 vaccine or a placebo.

The rearrangement links TRBV15 to TRBJ1-4, with no clear D. The CDR3 sequence is 14 residues long. Trimming pared 1 base from V and 7 bases from J, leaving 10 bases between. The germline V gene encodes CDR1 LNHNV and CDR2 YYDKDF (reference sequence). The CDR3 loop reads CATSRAPQAEKLFF. In DNA, the CDR3 is TGTGCCACCAGCAGAGCCCCGCAGGCTGAAAAACTGTTTTTT.

The chain recombines TRBV14 with TRBJ2-2; 7 nucleotides match TRBD2. The CDR3 is made up of 15 amino acids. Germline values: CDR1 SGHDN, CDR2 FVKESK. Losses at the gene ends were 1 base for V and 1 base for J; bases not matched to a gene: 0. In DNA form, the CDR3 reads TGTGCCAGCAGCCAAGTAGCGGGGAACACCGGGGAGCTGTTTTTT. This translates into CASSQVAGNTGELFF.

The CDR3, as DNA: TGTGCCAGCAGCCCTGGGAGCGGGGATTACAATGAGCAGTTCTTC. Amino acids: CASSPGSGDYNEQFF. The V call is TRBV4-2, the J call TRBJ2-1; 7 bases map to TRBD2. Trimming took 4 bases from V and 4 from J; bases not matched to a gene: 7. Germline V gives CDR1 LGHNA, CDR2 YNFKEQ. The CDR3 loop spans 15 amino acids.

The rearrangement uses TRBV18 and TRBJ2-7; the D gene is possibly TRBD1 (5 bases). CDR1 and CDR2 (germline): KGHSH, LQKENI. The CDR3 has 14 residues. Trimming stripped 3 bases from V and 3 bases from J, with 12 bases between. Written as DNA, the CDR3 is TGTGCCAGCTCACCGAAGGGGCCTTTCTACGAGCAGTACTTC. Its protein product is CASSPKGPFYEQYF.

This clone was counted between two and nine times. This chain uses TRBV7-3 with TRBJ1-1, with a tentative D call TRBD1 (6 bases). Trimming took 2 bases from V and 2 from J, leaving 9 bases between them. The CDR3 consists of 14 residues. Germline CDR1 SGHTA, CDR2 FQGTGA. The DNA for the CDR3 is TGTGCCAGCAGCTTAGAGGGGGGAAACACTGAAGCTTTCTTT. Its translation: CASSLEGGNTEAFF.

This clone was found once. In DNA form, the CDR3 reads TGTGCCAGCAGCATCCGGAACGGCCTCATGAACACTGAAGCTTTCTTT. It encodes CASSIRNGLMNTEAFF. The chain links TRBV5-4 to TRBJ1-1; D not certain. V lost 4 bases and J lost 0, with 16 bases in between. CDR1 is SGHNT and CDR2 is YYREEE in the germline V gene (reference sequence). There are 16 residues in the CDR3. Full variable domain (missing parts from reference TRBV5-4 and TRBJ1-1): ETGVTQSPTHLIKTRGQQVTLRCSSQSGHNTVSWYQQALGQGPQFIFQYYREEENGRGNFPPRFSGLQFPNYSSELNVNALELDDSALYLCASSIRNGLMNTEAFFGQGTRLTVV.

The chain combines TRBV5-1 with TRBJ1-2; D is perhaps TRBD1 (6 bases). The CDR3 is 14 amino acids. V was trimmed by 5 bases and J by 6 bases, leaving 17 bases between them. Looked up from germline, CDR1 is SGHRS and CDR2 is YFSETQ. Written as DNA, the CDR3 is TGCGCCAGCAGGACGCGGGAGGGGGTGAATGGCTACACCTTC. This sequence encodes CASRTREGVNGYTF.

This sequence joins TRBV7-3 and TRBJ2-1, with 14 bases aligning to TRBD2. Trimming cost V 3 bases and J 7 bases; bases outside gene matches: 2. Germline V gene data show CDR1 as SGHTA and CDR2 as FQGTGA. The CDR3 consists of 15 residues. CDR3 loop: CASSFGLAGGNEQFF. The CDR3 DNA reads as TGTGCCAGCAGCTTCGGACTAGCGGGAGGTAATGAGCAGTTCTTC.

Of note for this clone: In the same sample, other DNA sequences code for this CDR3. This chain uses TRBV18 with TRBJ1-5; D ambiguous. CDR1 and CDR2 (germline): KGHSH, LQKENI. The CDR3 totals 13 residues. Deletions cut 2 bases from V and 0 bases from J, with 2 bases between. The chain's CDR3 is CASSPSSNQPQHF. The CDR3 DNA is TGTGCCAGCTCACCAAGTAGCAATCAGCCCCAGCATTTT. The entire variable domain, with the rest obtained from reference TRBV18 and TRBJ1-5, is as follows: NAGVMQNPRHLVRRRGQEARLRCSPMKGHSHVYWYRQLPEEGLKFMVYLQKENIIDESGMPKERFSAEFPKEGPSILRIQQVVRGDSAAYFCASSPSSNQPQHFGDGTRLSIL.

The rearrangement joins TRBV7-3 to TRBJ2-1; 10 nucleotides match TRBD2. CDR1 is SGHTA, CDR2 FQGTGA, per germline. Trimming took 5 bases from V and 4 from J; bases not matched to a gene: 5. This CDR3 has 15 amino acids. The CDR3, as DNA: TGTGCCAGCAGCCTGGGACTAGCGAATTACAATGAGCAGTTCTTC. Protein: CASSLGLANYNEQFF.

The chain combines TRBV18 with TRBJ1-5; D unresolved. The CDR3 is made up of 13 amino acids. The V and J ends lost 3 bases and 3 bases respectively, with 6 bases between them. Germline V gives CDR1 KGHSH, CDR2 LQKENI. The CDR3 protein is CASSPDLNQPQHF. The CDR3 DNA reads as TGTGCCAGCTCACCCGATCTCAATCAGCCCCAGCATTTT.

The V call is TRBV6-5, the J call TRBJ1-2, with D unresolved. Looked up from germline, CDR1 is MNHEY and CDR2 is SVGAGI. The length of the CDR3 is 15 residues. Trimming removed 2 bases from V and 2 bases from J, with 12 bases in between. The CDR3 region is CASSYGRSTNYGYTF. The CDR3 bases are TGTGCCAGCAGTTACGGACGCTCGACCAACTATGGCTACACCTTC.

The chain is built from TRBV19 and TRBJ2-3; a weak D match, TRBD2 (6 bases). Germline values: CDR1 LNHDA, CDR2 SQIVND (reference sequence). The germline V and J ends were trimmed by 6 bases and 4 bases, with 14 bases remaining between them. This CDR3 is 14 amino acids long. The CDR3 DNA reads as TGTGCCAGTAGGGCGGGGACCGGCGCAGATACGCAGTATTTT. Encoded protein: CASRAGTGADTQYF.

The chain combines TRBV19 with TRBJ2-5; D call uncertain. V was pared by 3 bases and J by 1 base, with 9 bases between. CDR3 size: 14 residues. Germline CDR1 and CDR2: LNHDA and SQIVND (reference sequence). The CDR3 sequence: CASSIKEPQETQYF. CDR3 DNA: TGTGCCAGTAGTATTAAGGAACCCCAAGAGACCCAGTACTTC. The whole variable domain, remainder taken from reference TRBV19 and TRBJ2-5, is DGGITQSPKYLFRKEGQNVTLSCEQNLNHDAMYWYRQDPGQGLRLIYYSQIVNDFQKGDIAEGYSVSREKKESFPLTVTSAQKNPTAFYLCASSIKEPQETQYFGPGTRLLVL.

This sequence joins TRBV6-2 or TRBV6-3 and TRBJ1-1; D unresolved. V was pared by 2 bases and J by 0 bases, with 7 bases between. Germline values: CDR1 MNHEY, CDR2 SVGEGT. This CDR3 is 14 amino acids long. In nucleotides, the CDR3 is TGTGCCAGCAGTTACGGTGCGATGAACACTGAAGCTTTCTTT. Translating gives CASSYGAMNTEAFF.

The chain is built from TRBV6-1 and TRBJ2-1; 9 bases align to TRBD1. J gave up 6 bases and V 4 bases, and 10 bases lay outside the gene matches. Germline V gene data show CDR1 as MNHNS and CDR2 as SASEGT. The CDR3 runs 16 residues. The CDR3 sequence: CASSAQGAGGRNEQFF. The CDR3 DNA reads as TGTGCCAGCAGTGCACAGGGGGCTGGGGGCCGCAATGAGCAGTTCTTC.

The chain carries TRBV7-9 and TRBJ1-5; D is unclear. The germline V gene encodes CDR1 SEHNR and CDR2 FQNEAQ (reference sequence). The length of the CDR3 is 12 residues. V was clipped by 1 base and J by 5 bases, with 3 bases between them. CDR3 loop: CASSLGDQPQHF. CDR3 bases: TGTGCCAGCAGCTTAGGGGATCAGCCCCAGCATTTT.

The chain is built from TRBV19 and TRBJ1-3; 7 bases fit TRBD1. Germline V gene data show CDR1 as LNHDA and CDR2 as SQIVND (reference sequence). The CDR3 is 16 amino acids. Losses at the gene ends were 6 bases for V and 0 bases for J; bases not matched to a gene: 8. The CDR3: CASSADRLHSGNTIYF. As DNA, the CDR3 is TGTGCCAGTAGCGCGGACAGGTTACACTCTGGAAACACCATATATTTT.

The chain couples TRBV10-3 to TRBJ1-3; the D gene is possibly TRBD1 (6 bases). Trimming pared 9 bases from V and 0 bases from J, leaving 9 bases between. Germline assignment: CDR1 ENHRY and CDR2 SYGVKD. The CDR3 runs to 13 residues. The CDR3 nucleotides are TGTGCCATAGCAGGGGACTCTGGAAACACCATATATTTT. Amino acid sequence: CAIAGDSGNTIYF.

The V gene is TRBV5-1, the J gene TRBJ2-7, with a possible D match to TRBD1 (5 bases). The CDR3 sequence is 17 residues long. Trimming removed 0 bases from V and 3 bases from J, with 19 bases in between. CDR1 SGHRS and CDR2 YFSETQ come from the germline V gene. CDR3: CASSLVAPPTASYEQYF. The CDR3 DNA is TGCGCCAGCAGCTTGGTGGCCCCTCCGACAGCCAGCTACGAGCAGTACTTC.

This chain joins TRBV7-2 and TRBJ1-6, with TRBD1 matching 10 bases. The CDR3 totals 16 residues. After removal of 6 bases from V and 8 bases from J, the junction contained 10 bases not matched to a gene. Germline CDR1 and CDR2: SGHTA and FQGNSA. Here the CDR3 reads CASSLGTGALHSPLHF. The CDR3 nucleotides read TGTGCCAGCAGTTTGGGGACAGGGGCTTTGCATTCACCCCTCCACTTT.

The genes are TRBV20-1 and TRBJ2-1, with a weak D call TRBD2 (5 bases). The CDR3 has 11 residues. V shed 5 bases and J shed 5 bases, with 7 bases lying between them. Per germline, CDR1 DFQATT and CDR2 SNEGSKA (reference sequence). The CDR3 reads CSAVANNEQFF. The CDR3 DNA is TGCAGTGCTGTAGCGAACAATGAGCAGTTCTTC.

This clone has a single count. The chain joins TRBV5-5 to TRBJ2-1, with 11 bases aligning to TRBD1. This CDR3 region has 16 residues. In germline, CDR1 is SGHKS, CDR2 YYEKEE (reference sequence). V lost 1 base and J lost 4; bases outside the gene matches: 4. CDR3 DNA sequence: TGTGCCAGCAGCTTGTCCGGGACAGGGGGATACAATGAGCAGTTCTTC. Translating it yields CASSLSGTGGYNEQFF.

In DNA form, the CDR3 reads TGTGCCAGCAGTGAGACGGCTGGGGGACAGCCCCAGCATTTT. Its translation: CASSETAGGQPQHF. The chain employs TRBV6-1 and TRBJ1-5, with D possibly being TRBD1 (5 bases). Trimming took 3 bases from V and 7 from J, leaving 13 bases between them. The CDR3 sequence is 14 residues long. The germline gives CDR1 MNHNS, CDR2 SASEGT.